Presented here are 19 T cell receptor beta chains from one specimen sequenced in a study of blood T cells in healthy people across ages. A J-beta primer mix and a sample-barcoded 5' primer were used in a second PCR of roughly 7 to 12 cycles. MiXCR, applied by TCRdb to the 5' RACE reads, yields one record per CDR3 protein. Of approximately 1.5 million distinct CDR3 sequences detected, about 45% appear once; the ten largest clones hold less than 5%. Sequenced input: blood. The receptors come from a woman in her late teens or twenties in good health.

This sequence joins TRBV7-8 and TRBJ1-5; 7 bases are shared with TRBD1. The trim removed 5 bases at V and 7 bases at J, leaving 8 bases unmatched. This CDR3 is 14 amino acids long. In germline, CDR1 is SGHVS, CDR2 FQNEAQ. CDR3: CASSIGGRGQPQHF. Here the CDR3 DNA reads TGTGCCAGCAGCATAGGGGGCCGTGGGCAGCCCCAGCATTTT.

This clonotype was seen at least ten times. This sequence joins TRBV6-5 and TRBJ1-2, with TRBD1 matching 7 bases. This CDR3 contains 16 residues. The germline gives CDR1 MNHEY, CDR2 SVGAGI. V shed 6 bases, J shed 0 bases, and the junction held 10 bases outside the gene matches. In DNA, the CDR3 is TGTGCCAGCAGCCCCGGCGCAGGGGGAGCTAACTATGGCTACACCTTC. Amino acids: CASSPGAGGANYGYTF.

This clonotype has more than one count but fewer than ten. The V call is TRBV7-2, the J call TRBJ1-1; D gene ambiguous. Trimming took 4 bases from V and 8 from J, leaving 14 bases between them. In germline, CDR1 is SGHTA, CDR2 FQGNSA. The CDR3 contains 13 residues. This chain's CDR3 is CASSYKARFEAFF. The DNA for the CDR3 is TGTGCCAGCAGCTATAAAGCCAGGTTCGAAGCTTTCTTT. The full variable domain, completed using reference TRBV7-2 and TRBJ1-1, is GAGVSQSPSNKVTEKGKDVELRCDPISGHTALYWYRQSLGQGLEFLIYFQGNSAPDKSGLPSDRFSAERTGGSVSTLTIQRTQQEDSAVYLCASSYKARFEAFFGQGTRLTVV.

In its sample, this clonotype was seen once. This chain uses TRBV27 with TRBJ2-5; 8 bases map to TRBD2. The CDR3 runs to 16 residues. V shed 6 bases and J 5 bases; nucleotides not matched to a gene: 14. The germline V gene has CDR1 MNHEY and CDR2 SMNVEV (reference sequence). As DNA, the CDR3 is TGTGCCAGCAGCCGGTACTATCGGGGGGGCGGCGAGACCCAGTACTTC. Protein sequence: CASSRYYRGGGETQYF.

The rearrangement uses TRBV6-6 and TRBJ2-1; D call uncertain. V dropped 3 bases and J dropped 3 bases, with 6 bases sitting between them. Germline CDR1 MNHNY, CDR2 SVGAGI (reference sequence). This CDR3 comprises 13 residues. The CDR3: CASSYEIYNEQFF. CDR3 nucleotides: TGTGCCAGCAGTTATGAAATCTACAATGAGCAGTTCTTC.

This clonotype was seen at least ten times. J is TRBJ2-5 and V is TRBV27, with TRBD1 matching over 8 bases. From germline, CDR1 is MNHEY and CDR2 SMNVEV (reference sequence). The CDR3 length is 17 residues. J gave up 5 bases and V 3 bases, and 14 bases lay outside the gene matches. CDR3 DNA sequence: TGTGCCAGCAGTTTTATTAGTAGGCAGGGGGCGAGGGAGACCCAGTACTTC. Protein: CASSFISRQGARETQYF.

The V call is TRBV20-1, the J call TRBJ2-5, with D possibly being TRBD2 (6 bases). The V end was cut by 5 bases, the J end by 11 bases, with 27 bases between. Germline V gives CDR1 DFQATT, CDR2 SNEGSKA (reference sequence). The CDR3 runs 15 residues. The CDR3 DNA follows: TGCAGTGCTCCGGCCGGCGGGATTTTCCTGGATGAGCAGTACTTC. Amino acid sequence: CSAPAGGIFLDEQYF.

The J gene is TRBJ1-6, the V gene TRBV6-1; D unclear. CDR3 length equals 14 residues. The germline gives CDR1 MNHNS, CDR2 SASEGT. V lost 4 bases to trimming and J lost 7 bases, with 11 bases between them. The CDR3 protein is CASSGVGANSPLHF. Written as DNA, the CDR3 is TGTGCCAGCAGTGGTGTTGGTGCCAATTCACCCCTCCACTTT.

To note about this clonotype: One end of the junction varies from germline; a read error may be responsible. The chain links TRBV28 to TRBJ2-1; D assignment may be TRBD1 or TRBD2 (6 bases each). Looked up from germline, CDR1 is MDHEN and CDR2 is SYDVKM. The CDR3 runs 13 residues. The CDR3 spells CAACTGASREQFF. CDR3 DNA sequence: TGCGCAGCCTGTACGGGGGCGTCAAGGGAGCAGTTCTTC. The variable domain in full, with the rest retrieved from reference TRBV28 and TRBJ2-1, is DVKVTQSSRYLVKRTGEKVFLECVQDMDHENMFWYRQDPGLGLRLIYFSYDVKMKEKGDIPEGYSVSREKKERFSLILESASTNQTSMYLCAACTGASREQFFGPGTRLTVL.

The chain links TRBV20-1 to TRBJ2-7, with 10 bases identical to TRBD1. The CDR3 has 12 residues. V lost 8 bases and J lost 7; bases outside the gene matches: 8. Germline V CDR1 and CDR2: DFQATT, SNEGSKA (reference sequence). CDR3 region: CSPGQGTWEQYF. CDR3 DNA sequence: TGCAGTCCGGGACAGGGGACGTGGGAGCAGTACTTC.

The CDR3 region has the DNA TGTGCTAGTGGTTTAGGGGCAGGGATCACAGATACGCAGTATTTT. Its protein product is CASGLGAGITDTQYF. The chain recombines TRBV12-5 with TRBJ2-3; tentative D call: TRBD1 (5 bases). Per the germline V gene, CDR1 is LGHNT and CDR2 is FRNRAP. Between the trimmed V and J ends, which lost 3 bases and 2 bases, there was a span of 12 bases. The CDR3 covers 15 residues.

The V gene is TRBV20-1, the J gene TRBJ1-2; no clear D gene. The CDR3 is 12 amino acids. Trimming pared 2 bases from V and 8 bases from J, leaving 12 bases between. Germline assignment: CDR1 DFQATT and CDR2 SNEGSKA (reference sequence). CDR3 amino acids: CSARLNSRGYTF. CDR3 DNA: TGCAGTGCTAGACTTAACTCTCGGGGCTACACCTTC.

The count of this clonotype is one. The chain recombines TRBV11-2 with TRBJ2-4; D call uncertain. The DNA end favors TRBJ2-7, so the J call may be wrong. Germline-derived CDR1 and CDR2 are SGHAT and FQNNGV. CDR3 length: 15 residues. Written as DNA, the CDR3 is TGTGCCAGCAGCTTAAGTTGGGTTTTCAGCGACGAGCAGTACTTC. The encoded protein is CASSLSWVFSDEQYF.

This clonotype was detected a few times. J is TRBJ1-2 and V is TRBV6-5, with D possibly being TRBD1 (5 bases). Trimming took off 8 bases at V and 8 bases at J, with 15 bases between the two ends. This CDR3 has 12 amino acids. The germline gives CDR1 MNHEY, CDR2 SVGAGI. As DNA, the CDR3 is TGTGCCAGCCAAGGGGCAACTTTGGGCTACACCTTC. This sequence encodes CASQGATLGYTF.

This clonotype appeared once. The genes are TRBV12-3 or TRBV12-4 and TRBJ1-5; TRBD1 agrees at 7 bases. Trimming took 6 bases from V and 4 from J; bases not matched to a gene: 15. The length of the CDR3 is 17 residues. The CDR3 DNA sequence: TGTGCCAGCAGCAAGGACAGGACAGGCTCGGGTAATCAGCCCCAGCATTTT. This codes for CASSKDRTGSGNQPQHF.

This clonotype appeared a single time. The chain uses TRBV12-3 or TRBV12-4 and TRBJ2-3; the D is unclear. The V gene lost 4 bases and the J gene lost 2 bases, with 13 bases spanning the gap. This CDR3 is built from 15 residues. The CDR3 is CASSSQCLYTDTQYF. CDR3 DNA sequence: TGTGCCAGCAGTTCGCAGTGTCTCTACACAGATACGCAGTATTTT.

Concerning this clonotype: One junction end does not reproduce the germline sequence, and a read error may be involved. This chain uses TRBV4-3 with TRBJ2-3, with 7 bases fitting TRBD1. CDR1 and CDR2 (germline): LGHNA, YSLEER. The CDR3 has 14 residues. The CDR3 loop reads CARSRGIGTDTQYF. The CDR3 nucleotides are TGCGCCCGCAGCAGGGGGATAGGAACAGATACGCAGTATTTT.

This clonotype occurred many times. The rearrangement joins TRBV29-1 to TRBJ2-3; D is unresolved. CDR3 size: 10 residues. CDR1 is SQVTM, CDR2 ANQGSEA, per germline. Deletions cut 3 bases from V and 3 bases from J, with 1 base between. CDR3 residues: CSVETDTQYF. CDR3 in DNA: TGCAGCGTTGAGACAGATACGCAGTATTTT.

This clonotype was observed a handful of times. The V and J genes are TRBV6-2 or TRBV6-3 and TRBJ2-3, with D unresolved. V lost 1 base and J lost 4, with 9 bases in between. CDR3 size: 14 residues. Germline loops: CDR1 MNHEY, CDR2 SVGEGT. CDR3 residues: CASSYLRASDTQYF. CDR3 DNA sequence: TGTGCCAGCAGTTACTTACGGGCCTCAGATACGCAGTATTTT.